This passage covers 32 T cell receptor beta chains from one sample sequenced in a study of lymphopenia after photon versus proton radiotherapy. Only in-frame clones appear in the TCRdb table, and some are missing; sequencing was by immunoSEQ multiplex PCR. In the table there are 160,000 or so clones, less than 90% of which are singletons. The material sequenced was peripheral blood, taken from a patient treated with photon-based radiotherapy. These receptors all come from a man between 45 and 60 years old with gastric cancer.

This chain links TRBV30 with TRBJ1-5; no clear D gene. Trimming cost V 2 bases and J 5 bases, with 13 bases left between them. The CDR3 sequence is 14 residues long. Germline V lookup: CDR1 GTSNPN, CDR2 SVGIG (reference sequence). The CDR3 spells CAWSTGSPDQPQHF. For the CDR3, the DNA is TGTGCCTGGAGTACTGGGTCCCCCGATCAGCCCCAGCATTTT.

The rearrangement uses TRBV29-1 and TRBJ2-3; 8 positions agree with TRBD1. Trimming at V came to 7 bases and at J to 5 bases, leaving 5 bases not matched to a gene. The CDR3 runs to 12 residues. Germline CDR1 SQVTM, CDR2 ANQGSEA. CDR3 sequence (DNA): TGCAGCGCCATACAGGGGGAAGATACGCAGTATTTT. Translation gives CSAIQGEDTQYF.

J is TRBJ1-1 and V is TRBV27; perhaps TRBD1 as D (6 bases). Germline V gene lookup returns CDR1 MNHEY and CDR2 SMNVEV (reference sequence). The CDR3 has 14 amino acids. Trimming shortened V by 2 bases and J by 1 base, and 8 bases separated the two germline ends. The CDR3 region has the DNA TGTGCCAGCAGTTTACAGGGACAGAACACTGAAGCTTTCTTT. Its protein is CASSLQGQNTEAFF.

This clone was found once. The chain employs TRBV7-9 and TRBJ1-2; maybe TRBD1 (5 bases). This CDR3 spans 13 amino acids. The germline V gene encodes CDR1 SEHNR and CDR2 FQNEAQ (reference sequence). Trimming stripped 1 base from V and 7 bases from J, with 10 bases between. CDR3 in amino acids: CASSLEGKGGYTF. The CDR3 DNA is TGTGCCAGCAGCTTAGAGGGGAAGGGTGGCTACACCTTC.

This rearrangement joins TRBV27 to TRBJ2-1; 9 bases fit TRBD2. This CDR3 has 17 amino acids. Trimming removed 5 bases from V and 7 bases from J; junction bases left unmatched: 15. Germline V gene lookup returns CDR1 MNHEY and CDR2 SMNVEV (reference sequence). CDR3 in DNA: TGTGCCAGCAGTCCAAGGCCCCCAGGACTAGCGATAAATGAGCAGTTCTTC. Protein product: CASSPRPPGLAINEQFF.

The chain couples TRBV5-1 to TRBJ2-3; D is perhaps TRBD1 or TRBD2 (5 bases each). V lost 4 bases, J lost 5 bases, and 11 bases lay in between. Germline assignment: CDR1 SGHRS and CDR2 YFSETQ. This CDR3 has 13 amino acids. CDR3 loop: CASSNGDGDTQYF. CDR3 coding DNA: TGCGCCAGCAGCAATGGGGACGGAGATACGCAGTATTTT.

CDR3 sequence reads: CASSPAGTANEKLFF. The DNA for the CDR3 is TGTGCCAGCTCACCCGCCGGGACAGCGAATGAAAAACTGTTTTTT. The chain couples TRBV18 to TRBJ1-4; 7 nucleotides match TRBD1. Germline lookup yields CDR1 KGHSH and CDR2 LQKENI. V lost 3 bases, J lost 5 bases, and 6 bases stayed unmatched. The CDR3 is made up of 15 amino acids. Drawing the rest from reference TRBV18 and TRBJ1-4, the complete variable domain is NAGVMQNPRHLVRRRGQEARLRCSPMKGHSHVYWYRQLPEEGLKFMVYLQKENIIDESGMPKERFSAEFPKEGPSILRIQQVVRGDSAAYFCASSPAGTANEKLFFGSGTQLSVL.

V gene TRBV5-1 combines with J gene TRBJ1-2; D remains ambiguous. V lost 0 bases to trimming and J lost 6 bases, with 9 bases between them. Germline-derived CDR1 and CDR2 are SGHRS and YFSETQ. This CDR3 spans 13 amino acids. In DNA, the CDR3 is TGCGCCAGCAGCTTGGGCGGGTTCGATGGCTACACCTTC. It specifies CASSLGGFDGYTF.

The chain combines TRBV7-6 with TRBJ2-7, with TRBD2 matching over 7 bases. Germline V gene data show CDR1 as SGHVS and CDR2 as FNYEAQ. V lost 1 base and J lost 5; bases outside the gene matches: 8. The CDR3 runs 15 residues. The CDR3 DNA reads as TGTGCCAGCAGCTTAGGGGAGGGCCCTAGAAACGAGCAGTACTTC. This sequence encodes CASSLGEGPRNEQYF.

This clone is a singleton in its sample. The chain recombines TRBV11-2 with TRBJ1-3, with D perhaps matching TRBD1 (5 bases). The CDR3 consists of 17 residues. The germline V gene encodes CDR1 SGHAT and CDR2 FQNNGV. Trimming removed 1 base from V and 4 bases from J, with 17 bases in between. The CDR3 region is CASSLGDGVVIGNTIYF. The CDR3 coding sequence is TGTGCCAGCAGCTTAGGGGACGGGGTTGTTATCGGAAACACCATATATTTT.

This chain uses TRBV6-5 with TRBJ2-3; possibly TRBD2 for D (5 bases). With 11 bases removed from V and 4 bases from J, the gap between germline ends came to 22 bases. The CDR3 is 15 amino acids. Germline CDR1 and CDR2: MNHEY and SVGAGI. CDR3 sequence (DNA): TGTGCCCCCAGAAAAGGAAAACGGGAATCAGATACGCAGTATTTT. Amino acids: CAPRKGKRESDTQYF.

Worth noting for this clone: Different DNA sequences within this sample yield the same CDR3. The V and J genes are TRBV28 and TRBJ2-5, with D uncertain. The CDR3 extends over 12 amino acids. CDR1 is MDHEN and CDR2 is SYDVKM in the germline V gene. V was shortened by 2 bases and J by 5 bases, with 6 bases between the two germline ends. The CDR3 here is CASSLLRETQYF. The CDR3 DNA sequence: TGTGCCAGCAGTTTACTTCGGGAGACCCAGTACTTC.

This chain uses TRBV7-2 with TRBJ2-7; TRBD2 is a possible D gene (6 bases). V lost 5 bases to trimming and J lost 2 bases, with 19 bases between them. The germline V gene has CDR1 SGHTA and CDR2 FQGNSA. The length of the CDR3 is 16 residues. CDR3 coding DNA: TGTGCCAGCAGCGCCGGGACTTTTGATGCGACCTACGAGCAGTACTTC. This encodes CASSAGTFDATYEQYF. The full variable domain, with the rest looked up from reference TRBV7-2 and TRBJ2-7, is GAGVSQSPSNKVTEKGKDVELRCDPISGHTALYWYRQSLGQGLEFLIYFQGNSAPDKSGLPSDRFSAERTGGSVSTLTIQRTQQEDSAVYLCASSAGTFDATYEQYFGPGTRLTVT.

A word on this clone: This sample includes further DNA sequences coding for the same CDR3. The V and J genes are TRBV5-1 and TRBJ1-2; the D is unclear. The germline V gene encodes CDR1 SGHRS and CDR2 YFSETQ. The CDR3 sequence is 14 residues long. Trimming removed 0 bases at V and 2 bases at J, with 8 bases between. CDR3 DNA: TGCGCCAGCAGCTTGGCAGGACTAAACTATGGCTACACCTTC. Its translation is CASSLAGLNYGYTF.

The J gene is TRBJ1-2, the V gene TRBV19, with TRBD1 matching 7 bases. Germline lookup yields CDR1 LNHDA and CDR2 SQIVND (reference sequence). J gave up 5 bases and V 6 bases, and 9 bases lay outside the gene matches. This CDR3 has 14 amino acids. This CDR3 reads CASRTGFSDYGYTF. CDR3 DNA sequence: TGTGCCAGTAGGACAGGGTTTTCCGATTATGGCTACACCTTC.

The chain has TRBV18 and TRBJ1-1; D unclear. Trimming cost V 1 base and J 2 bases, with 8 bases left between them. Germline V gene data show CDR1 as KGHSH and CDR2 as LQKENI. This CDR3 has 14 residues. DNA for the CDR3: TGTGCCAGCTCACCACGGGAAGAAAACACTGAAGCTTTCTTT. Its protein product is CASSPREENTEAFF.

The chain joins TRBV9 to TRBJ2-2; 11 bases match TRBD1. Germline V gene lookup returns CDR1 SGDLS and CDR2 YYNGEE. The CDR3 runs to 16 residues. The V and J ends lost 3 bases and 6 bases, in that order; junction bases with no gene match: 7. The CDR3 here is CASSAEDRGLPGELFF. DNA of the CDR3: TGTGCCAGCAGCGCTGAGGACAGGGGGCTTCCCGGGGAGCTGTTTTTT. Using reference TRBV9 and TRBJ2-2 for the parts outside the CDR3, the full variable domain is DSGVTQTPKHLITATGQRVTLRCSPRSGDLSVYWYQQSLDQGLQFLIQYYNGEERAKGNILERFSAQQFPDLHSELNLSSLELGDSALYFCASSAEDRGLPGELFFGEGSRLTVL.

V and J are TRBV30 and TRBJ1-1; 8 bases are shared with TRBD1. The CDR3 has 15 amino acids. CDR1 is GTSNPN and CDR2 is SVGIG in the germline V gene (reference sequence). The trim removed 2 bases at V and 5 bases at J, leaving 10 bases unmatched. The CDR3 sequence: CAWSPTGAWWTEAFF. Here the CDR3 DNA reads TGTGCCTGGAGTCCGACAGGGGCCTGGTGGACTGAAGCTTTCTTT.

This CDR3 is CASSFGKQTEAFF. Written as DNA, the CDR3 is TGTGCCAGCAGCTTCGGGAAACAGACTGAAGCTTTCTTT. This sequence joins TRBV7-8 and TRBJ1-1; no reliable D call. V was shortened by 3 bases and J by 5 bases, with 10 bases between the two germline ends. Germline assignment: CDR1 SGHVS and CDR2 FQNEAQ. The CDR3 consists of 13 residues. The whole variable domain, filled in from reference TRBV7-8 and TRBJ1-1, reads GAGVSQSPRYKVAKRGQDVALRCDPISGHVSLFWYQQALGQGPEFLTYFQNEAQLDKSGLPSDRFFAERPEGSVSTLKIQRTQQEDSAVYLCASSFGKQTEAFFGQGTRLTVV.

Comment on this clone: Different DNA sequences within this sample yield the same CDR3. The chain employs TRBV7-9 and TRBJ2-7; TRBD1 matches 8 bases. Germline V gene data show CDR1 as SEHNR and CDR2 as FQNEAQ (reference sequence). This CDR3 comprises 16 residues. V lost 1 base and J lost 1; bases outside the gene matches: 6. In nucleotides, the CDR3 is TGTGCCAGCAGCTTAGGCGACAGGGGTCCTTCCTACGAGCAGTACTTC. The encoded protein is CASSLGDRGPSYEQYF. Looking up the rest from reference TRBV7-9 and TRBJ2-7 gives the full variable domain: DTGVSQNPRHKITKRGQNVTFRCDPISEHNRLYWYRQTLGQGPEFLTYFQNEAQLEKSRLLSDRFSAERPKGSFSTLEIQRTEQGDSAMYLCASSLGDRGPSYEQYFGPGTRLTVT.

The gene calls are TRBV15 and TRBJ2-3; 7 positions agree with TRBD1. The junction had 13 bases not matched to a gene; V was cut back by 0 bases and J by 4 bases. The CDR3 totals 18 residues. The V gene's germline CDR1 is LNHNV and CDR2 YYDKDF (reference sequence). CDR3 sequence: CATSRDPEGAGSPDTQYF. CDR3 in DNA: TGTGCCACCAGCAGAGATCCTGAGGGGGCAGGGTCGCCAGATACGCAGTATTTT.

V and J are TRBV6-5 and TRBJ2-3; the match to TRBD2 covers 7 bases. This CDR3 contains 15 residues. The germline V gene has CDR1 MNHEY and CDR2 SVGAGI. With 2 bases clipped from V and 0 bases from J, the junction kept 2 bases outside the gene matches. The DNA for the CDR3 is TGTGCCAGCAGTTACCAGCGGGGTAGCACAGATACGCAGTATTTT. Translation: CASSYQRGSTDTQYF.

V usage is TRBV7-9 and J usage is TRBJ2-1; 8 positions match TRBD2. Germline CDR1 SEHNR, CDR2 FQNEAQ (reference sequence). The CDR3 covers 16 residues. The junction had 9 bases not matched to a gene; V was cut back by 2 bases and J by 6 bases. The CDR3 here is CASSLRASGSSNEQFF. The CDR3 region has the DNA TGTGCCAGCAGCTTAAGGGCCAGCGGGAGTAGCAATGAGCAGTTCTTC.

The CDR3 sequence: CASSDWGTMNTEAFF. CDR3 coding DNA: TGTGCCAGCAGTGATTGGGGCACCATGAACACTGAAGCTTTCTTT. V gene TRBV2 combines with J gene TRBJ1-1; D might be TRBD1 (5 bases). CDR1 is SNHLY, CDR2 FYNNEI, per germline. CDR3 length: 15 residues. V was cut by 3 bases and J by 0 bases, with 11 bases left in between.

The chain carries TRBV30 and TRBJ1-2; no clear D gene. The ends were cut back, 0 bases at V and 0 bases at J, with 17 bases in the middle. There are 17 residues in the CDR3. Germline CDR1 GTSNPN, CDR2 SVGIG (reference sequence). The CDR3 region is CAWSVSMGSQSNYGYTF. CDR3 in DNA: TGTGCCTGGAGTGTGTCAATGGGTTCGCAATCTAACTATGGCTACACCTTC.

The genes are TRBV7-2 and TRBJ2-2; 7 bases are a match to TRBD2. Germline V gene lookup returns CDR1 SGHTA and CDR2 FQGNSA. This CDR3 has 14 residues. J was trimmed by 7 bases and V by 3 bases; bases with no gene match: 5. CDR3 DNA sequence: TGTGCCAGCAGCTTCGGACTAGTTTACGGGGAGCTGTTTTTT. Translating gives CASSFGLVYGELFF. The entire variable domain, with the rest obtained from reference TRBV7-2 and TRBJ2-2, is as follows: GAGVSQSPSNKVTEKGKDVELRCDPISGHTALYWYRQSLGQGLEFLIYFQGNSAPDKSGLPSDRFSAERTGGSVSTLTIQRTQQEDSAVYLCASSFGLVYGELFFGEGSRLTVL.

The chain carries TRBV19 and TRBJ1-3, with no clear D. CDR1 and CDR2 from the germline V gene are LNHDA and SQIVND (reference sequence). V was trimmed by 6 bases and J by 4 bases, leaving 13 bases between them. CDR3 length: 14 amino acids. CDR3 amino acids: CASRSEGAGNTIYF. CDR3 nucleotides: TGTGCCAGTAGGAGCGAGGGTGCCGGAAACACCATATATTTT.

The chain couples TRBV4-3 to TRBJ2-1, with TRBD2 matching over 9 bases. Germline values: CDR1 LGHNA, CDR2 YSLEER. V was clipped by 1 base and J by 5 bases; unmatched bases: 3. The CDR3 totals 15 residues. The CDR3 DNA reads as TGCGCCAGCAGCCAAGGACTAGCGGAAAACAATGAGCAGTTCTTC. Protein product: CASSQGLAENNEQFF.

The V and J genes are TRBV28 and TRBJ1-4; maybe TRBD1 (6 bases). Germline V gives CDR1 MDHEN, CDR2 SYDVKM. V was cut by 6 bases and J by 5 bases, with 19 bases left in between. There are 16 residues in the CDR3. CDR3 sequence: CASRLGQSKHNEKLFF. The CDR3 DNA sequence: TGTGCCAGCAGACTTGGACAGTCCAAGCACAATGAAAAACTGTTTTTT.

The chain couples TRBV28 to TRBJ2-6, with D uncertain. Germline lookup yields CDR1 MDHEN and CDR2 SYDVKM. The length of the CDR3 is 15 residues. Trimming took 8 bases from V and 4 from J, leaving 15 bases between them. The CDR3 here is CASRYQDSGANVLTF. The CDR3 DNA reads as TGTGCCAGCCGATACCAGGATTCCGGGGCCAACGTCCTGACTTTC.

This sequence joins TRBV7-9 and TRBJ2-1, with a possible D match to TRBD2 (5 bases). The germline V gene has CDR1 SEHNR and CDR2 FQNEAQ (reference sequence). This CDR3 comprises 15 residues. Trimming removed 3 bases at V and 4 bases at J, with 13 bases between. This chain's CDR3 is CASSLFRTRYNEQFF. The CDR3 DNA follows: TGTGCCAGCAGCTTGTTTCGGACTCGATACAATGAGCAGTTCTTC.

The chain is built from TRBV7-8 and TRBJ2-1; possibly TRBD1 for D (6 bases). V gave up 5 bases and J gave up 0 bases, with 11 bases separating them. The CDR3 totals 15 residues. Germline V gene lookup returns CDR1 SGHVS and CDR2 FQNEAQ. In DNA, the CDR3 is TGTGCCAGCAGCGTGAACAGGGTCTCCTACAATGAGCAGTTCTTC. Encoded protein: CASSVNRVSYNEQFF.